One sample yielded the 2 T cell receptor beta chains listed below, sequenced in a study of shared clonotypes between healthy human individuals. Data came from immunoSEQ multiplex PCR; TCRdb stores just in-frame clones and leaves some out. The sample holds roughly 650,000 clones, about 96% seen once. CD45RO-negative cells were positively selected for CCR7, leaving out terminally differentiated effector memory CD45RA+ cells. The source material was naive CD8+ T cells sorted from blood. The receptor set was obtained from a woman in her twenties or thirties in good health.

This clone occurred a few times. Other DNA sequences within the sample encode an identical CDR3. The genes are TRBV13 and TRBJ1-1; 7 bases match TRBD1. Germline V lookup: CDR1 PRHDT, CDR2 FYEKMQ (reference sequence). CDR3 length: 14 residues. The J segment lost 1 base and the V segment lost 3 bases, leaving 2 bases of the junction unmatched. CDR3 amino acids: CASSLGQRNTEAFF. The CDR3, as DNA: TGTGCCAGCAGCTTGGGACAGAGGAACACTGAAGCTTTCTTT.

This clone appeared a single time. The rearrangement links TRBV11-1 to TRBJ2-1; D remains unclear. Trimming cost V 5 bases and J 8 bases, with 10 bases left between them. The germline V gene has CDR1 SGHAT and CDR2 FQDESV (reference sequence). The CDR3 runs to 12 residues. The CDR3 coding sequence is TGTGCCAGCAGCGCACTCCCAGATGAGCAGTTCTTC. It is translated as CASSALPDEQFF.